This T cell receptor beta chain was identified during a study of blood T cell repertoires in COVID-19. Overall study: COVID-19 samples from acute and convalescent phases originated in the United States, Italy and Spain. Sample material is recorded as cDNA or gDNA derived from T cells, B-cell-depleted T cells, or PBMCs.

Germline CDR1 and CDR2: MNHEY and SVGEGT. V dropped 2 bases and J dropped 3 bases, with 23 bases sitting between them. The CDR3 has 19 amino acids. Authors' processing steps: Cell counts per sample came from amplifying reference gene primers. Profiled with immunoSEQ multiplex PCR; TCRdb holds only in-frame clones, not every one. The V and J calls and clone size were taken over from that table, and D and trimming were inferred from the DNA. The sample yields some 89,000 clones, roughly 82% seen once. The source material was peripheral blood. The chain carries TRBV6-2 or TRBV6-3 and TRBJ2-1; D may be TRBD2 (8 bases). This receptor was obtained from a woman older than 75 with acute or convalescent COVID-19. CDR3 sequence (DNA): TGTGCCAGCAGTTACCGAGGAGATAGCGGGGACAGACGCTACAATGAGCAGTTCTTC. Translated: CASSYRGDSGDRRYNEQFF.